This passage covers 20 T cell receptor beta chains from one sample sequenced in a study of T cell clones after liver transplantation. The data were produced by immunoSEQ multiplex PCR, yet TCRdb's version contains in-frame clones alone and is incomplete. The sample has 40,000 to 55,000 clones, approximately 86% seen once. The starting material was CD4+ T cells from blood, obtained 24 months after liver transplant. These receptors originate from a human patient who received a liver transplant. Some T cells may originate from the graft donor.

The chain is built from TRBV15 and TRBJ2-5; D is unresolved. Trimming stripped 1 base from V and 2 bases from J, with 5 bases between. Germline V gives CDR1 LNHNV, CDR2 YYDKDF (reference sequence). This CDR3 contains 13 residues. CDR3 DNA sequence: TGTGCCACCAGCAGAGGAGTACAAGAGACCCAGTACTTC. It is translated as CATSRGVQETQYF. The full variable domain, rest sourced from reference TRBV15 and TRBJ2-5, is DAMVIQNPRYQVTQFGKPVTLSCSQTLNHNVMYWYQQKSSQAPKLLFHYYDKDFNNEADTPDNFQSRRPNTSFCFLDIRSPGLGDTAMYLCATSRGVQETQYFGPGTRLLVL.

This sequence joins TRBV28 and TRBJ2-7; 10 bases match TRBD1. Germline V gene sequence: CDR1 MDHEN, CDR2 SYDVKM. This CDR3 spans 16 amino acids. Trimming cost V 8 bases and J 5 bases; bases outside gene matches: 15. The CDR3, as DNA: TGTGCCAGCGGCATCGTCAAGGGACAGGGGATCAACGAGCAGTACTTC. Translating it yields CASGIVKGQGINEQYF.

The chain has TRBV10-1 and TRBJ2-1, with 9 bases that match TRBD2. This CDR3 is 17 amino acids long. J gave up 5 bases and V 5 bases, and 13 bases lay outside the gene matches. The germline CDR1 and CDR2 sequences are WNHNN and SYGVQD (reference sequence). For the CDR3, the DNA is TGCGCCAGCAGTTATTACCCGGGACTAGCTTTTCACAATGAGCAGTTCTTC. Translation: CASSYYPGLAFHNEQFF.

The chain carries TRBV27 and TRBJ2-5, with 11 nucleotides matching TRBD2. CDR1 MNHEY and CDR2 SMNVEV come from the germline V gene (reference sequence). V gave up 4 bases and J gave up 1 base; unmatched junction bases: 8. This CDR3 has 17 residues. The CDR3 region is CASSSRLGTSGQETQYF. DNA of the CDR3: TGTGCCAGCAGTTCCCGGCTCGGGACTAGCGGCCAAGAGACCCAGTACTTC.

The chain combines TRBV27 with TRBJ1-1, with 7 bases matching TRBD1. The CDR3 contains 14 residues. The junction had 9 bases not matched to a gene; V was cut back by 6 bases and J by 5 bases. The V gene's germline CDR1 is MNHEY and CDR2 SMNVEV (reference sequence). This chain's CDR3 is CASRPGGGLTEAFF. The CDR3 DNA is TGTGCCAGCAGACCAGGGGGGGGGTTAACTGAAGCTTTCTTT.

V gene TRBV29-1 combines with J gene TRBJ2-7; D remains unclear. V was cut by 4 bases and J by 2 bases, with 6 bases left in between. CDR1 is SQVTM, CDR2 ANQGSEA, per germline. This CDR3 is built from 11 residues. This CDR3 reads CSVAEPYEQYF. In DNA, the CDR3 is TGCAGCGTTGCAGAGCCCTACGAGCAGTACTTC.

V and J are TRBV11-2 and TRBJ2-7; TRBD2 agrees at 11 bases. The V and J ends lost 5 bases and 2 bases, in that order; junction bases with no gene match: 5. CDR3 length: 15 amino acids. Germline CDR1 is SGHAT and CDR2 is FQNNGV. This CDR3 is CASSTTSGAAYEQYF. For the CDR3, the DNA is TGTGCCAGCAGCACGACTAGCGGGGCCGCCTACGAGCAGTACTTC.

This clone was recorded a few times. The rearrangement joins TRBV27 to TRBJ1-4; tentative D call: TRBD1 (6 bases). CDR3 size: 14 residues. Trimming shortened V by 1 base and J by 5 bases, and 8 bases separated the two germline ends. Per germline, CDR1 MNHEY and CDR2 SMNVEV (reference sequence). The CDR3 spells CASSLLGGNEKLFF. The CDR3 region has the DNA TGTGCCAGCAGTTTATTAGGGGGGAATGAAAAACTGTTTTTT.

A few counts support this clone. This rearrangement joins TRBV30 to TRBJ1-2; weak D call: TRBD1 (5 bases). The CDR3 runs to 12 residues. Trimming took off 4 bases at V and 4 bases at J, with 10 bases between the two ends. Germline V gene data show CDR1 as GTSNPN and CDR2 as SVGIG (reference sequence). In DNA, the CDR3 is TGTGCCTGGACCGACAGAGCCTATGGCTACACCTTC. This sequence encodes CAWTDRAYGYTF.

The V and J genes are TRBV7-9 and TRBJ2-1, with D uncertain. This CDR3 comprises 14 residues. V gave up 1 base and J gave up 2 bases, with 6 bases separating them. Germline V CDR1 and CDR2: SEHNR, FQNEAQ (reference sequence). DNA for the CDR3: TGTGCCAGCAGCTTAGTCACTACCTACAATGAGCAGTTCTTC. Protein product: CASSLVTTYNEQFF.

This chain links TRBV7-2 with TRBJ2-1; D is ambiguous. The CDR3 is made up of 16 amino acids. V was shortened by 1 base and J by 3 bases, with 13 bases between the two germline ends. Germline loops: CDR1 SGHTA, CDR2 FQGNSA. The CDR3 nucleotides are TGTGCCAGCAGCTTAGAGGCCCATGCCGGCTACAATGAGCAGTTCTTC. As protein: CASSLEAHAGYNEQFF.

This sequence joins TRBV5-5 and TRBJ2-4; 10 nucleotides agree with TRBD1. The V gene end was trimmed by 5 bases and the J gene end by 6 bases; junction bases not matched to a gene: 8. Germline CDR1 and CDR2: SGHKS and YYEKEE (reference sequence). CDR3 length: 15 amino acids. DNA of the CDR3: TGTGCCAGCAGTCCCCAGACAGGGGGCTTAAACATTCAGTACTTC. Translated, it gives CASSPQTGGLNIQYF.

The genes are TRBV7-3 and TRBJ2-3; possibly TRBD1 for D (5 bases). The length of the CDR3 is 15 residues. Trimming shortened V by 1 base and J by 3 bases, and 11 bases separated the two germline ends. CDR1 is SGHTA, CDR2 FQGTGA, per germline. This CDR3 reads CASSLNGARTDTQYF. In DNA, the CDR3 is TGTGCCAGCAGCTTAAATGGGGCGCGGACAGATACGCAGTATTTT. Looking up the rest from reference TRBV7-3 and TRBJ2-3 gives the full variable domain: GAGVSQTPSNKVTEKGKYVELRCDPISGHTALYWYRQSLGQGPEFLIYFQGTGAADDSGLPNDRFFAVRPEGSVSTLKIQRTERGDSAVYLCASSLNGARTDTQYFGPGTRLTVL.

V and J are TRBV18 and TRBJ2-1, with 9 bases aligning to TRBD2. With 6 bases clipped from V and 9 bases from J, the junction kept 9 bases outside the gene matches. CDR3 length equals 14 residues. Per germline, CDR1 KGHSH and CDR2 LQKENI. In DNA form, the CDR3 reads TGTGCCAGCTCGGCCGGGACTAGCCCTCGTGAGCAGTTCTTC. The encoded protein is CASSAGTSPREQFF.

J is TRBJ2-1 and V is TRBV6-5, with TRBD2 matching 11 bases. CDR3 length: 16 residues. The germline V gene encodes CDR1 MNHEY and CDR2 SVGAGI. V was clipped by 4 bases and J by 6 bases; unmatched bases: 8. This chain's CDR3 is CASSSVAGGPSNEQFF. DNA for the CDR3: TGTGCCAGCAGTTCCGTAGCGGGAGGGCCCTCCAATGAGCAGTTCTTC.

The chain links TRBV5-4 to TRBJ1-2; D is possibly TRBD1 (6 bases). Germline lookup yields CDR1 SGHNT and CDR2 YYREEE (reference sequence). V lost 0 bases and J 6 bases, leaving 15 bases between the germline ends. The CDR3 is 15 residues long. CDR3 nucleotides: TGTGCCAGCAGCTTGGTTGGGACATCAGTTAATGGCTACACCTTC. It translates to CASSLVGTSVNGYTF.

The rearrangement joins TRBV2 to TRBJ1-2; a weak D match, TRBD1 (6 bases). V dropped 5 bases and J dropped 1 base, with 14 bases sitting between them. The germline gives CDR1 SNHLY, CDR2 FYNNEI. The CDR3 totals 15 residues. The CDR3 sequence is CASSTQGWSNYGYTF. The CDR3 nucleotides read TGTGCCAGCAGTACCCAGGGGTGGAGTAACTATGGCTACACCTTC.

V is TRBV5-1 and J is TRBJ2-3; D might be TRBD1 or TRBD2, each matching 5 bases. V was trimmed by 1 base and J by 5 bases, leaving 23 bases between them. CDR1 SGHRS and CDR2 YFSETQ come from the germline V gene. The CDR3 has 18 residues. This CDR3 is CASSLSVGQNLRGDTQYF. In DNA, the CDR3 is TGCGCCAGCAGCTTGTCAGTGGGGCAGAACCTACGGGGAGATACGCAGTATTTT.

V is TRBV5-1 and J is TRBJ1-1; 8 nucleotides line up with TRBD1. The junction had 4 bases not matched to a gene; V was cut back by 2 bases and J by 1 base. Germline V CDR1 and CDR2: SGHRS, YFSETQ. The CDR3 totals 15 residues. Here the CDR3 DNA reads TGCGCCAGCAGCTTAATAGGACAGGGGAACACTGAAGCTTTCTTT. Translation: CASSLIGQGNTEAFF.

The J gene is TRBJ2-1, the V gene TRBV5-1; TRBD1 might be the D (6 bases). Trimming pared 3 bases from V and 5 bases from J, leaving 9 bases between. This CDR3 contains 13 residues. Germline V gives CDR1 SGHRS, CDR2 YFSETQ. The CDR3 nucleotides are TGCGCCAGCAGCTCGGACAGAGACAATGAGCAGTTCTTC. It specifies CASSSDRDNEQFF.